Sequencing of this T cell receptor (beta chain) was carried out in a study of blood T cell repertoires in COVID-19. In the study overall: Sites in the United States, Italy and Spain provided acute and convalescent COVID-19 samples.

The authors' processing: Estimation of nucleated cell counts was performed using reference gene primer amplification. Produced via immunoSEQ multiplex PCR; TCRdb's table is partial and in-frame only. V, J and clone size derive from that table, while D and trimming were established from the DNA sequence. The sample comprises about 400,000 clones, approximately 86% of which are singletons, and just over 7% rests with the top ten. Trimming left V 3 bases short and J 5 bases short, with 19 bases between. The CDR3 is made up of 16 amino acids. Germline lookup yields CDR1 WNHNN and CDR2 SYGVQD (reference sequence).

This chain links TRBV10-1 with TRBJ1-2; possible D gene TRBD1, 6 bases. The receptor's source is an older woman with COVID-19, enrolled during active disease. Source material: peripheral blood. CDR3 region: CASSDWAGEPRYGYTF. The CDR3 DNA follows: TGCGCCAGCAGTGACTGGGCAGGGGAGCCACGGTATGGCTACACCTTC.